The rows below give T cell receptor beta chains drawn from one sample of a study of T cells in Graves' hyperthyroidism and ophthalmopathy. Via MiXCR, TCRdb re-called the multiplex PCR reads, giving one row per CDR3 protein. The data contain fewer than 500,000 distinct CDR3 sequences, under 15% of them seen just once; the ten biggest clones take up roughly an eighth. The sequenced sample was blood. These receptors all stem from a man between 18 and 29 years old with Graves' ophthalmopathy. Both conserved end residues are trimmed from each CDR3. A D gene is named only where the DNA matches it firmly.

TRBV5-1	TRBJ1-1	NA	14	ASSLGAGTQNTEAF
TRBV11-3	TRBJ2-5	NA	15	ASSLDSLGVFQETQY
TRBV20-1	TRBJ2-3	NA	10	SAYKSSDTQY
TRBV5-1	TRBJ2-5	NA	10	ASSPGQETQY
TRBV5-1	TRBJ2-7	NA	12	ASSSGTPVGEQY
TRBV7-9	TRBJ2-7	NA	14	ASSLQGTDLGYEQY
TRBV6-1	TRBJ1-6	TRBD1	15	ASSRARQGARDSPLH
TRBV11-3	TRBJ1-1	NA	11	ASSFGQDTEAF
TRBV6-1	TRBJ1-3	NA	12	ASGPSSSGNTIY
TRBV7-9	TRBJ2-7	NA	15	ASSFYRTDLTPYEQY
TRBV11-1	TRBJ1-1	NA	12	ASSTYSANTEAF
TRBV7-3	TRBJ2-1	NA	11	ASSLTLLDQEF
TRBV5-1	TRBJ2-1	NA	9	ASSLDNEQF
TRBV7-3	TRBJ2-5	TRBD2	14	ASSLGASGSQETQY
TRBV2	TRBJ1-1	TRBD1	13	ASSNRGRRATEAF
TRBV6-1	TRBJ2-1	TRBD2	13	ASRRLGGAYNEQF
TRBV12-3/TRBV12-4	TRBJ2-1	NA	13	ASNYHGQPYNEQF
TRBV5-6	TRBJ2-1	TRBD1	13	ASSLEGAQYNEQF
TRBV6-1	TRBJ2-1	TRBD2	17	ASSTLTSGRAERYNEQF
TRBV7-2	TRBJ2-3	NA	11	ACSDYSTDTQY
TRBV27	TRBJ1-1	NA	9	ASIRNTEAF
TRBV5-1	TRBJ2-2	TRBD2	14	ASSLAGVANTGELL
TRBV30	TRBJ2-3	NA	11	ARSRGRRDTQY
TRBV12-3/TRBV12-4	TRBJ2-5	NA	12	ASRKGGTQETQY